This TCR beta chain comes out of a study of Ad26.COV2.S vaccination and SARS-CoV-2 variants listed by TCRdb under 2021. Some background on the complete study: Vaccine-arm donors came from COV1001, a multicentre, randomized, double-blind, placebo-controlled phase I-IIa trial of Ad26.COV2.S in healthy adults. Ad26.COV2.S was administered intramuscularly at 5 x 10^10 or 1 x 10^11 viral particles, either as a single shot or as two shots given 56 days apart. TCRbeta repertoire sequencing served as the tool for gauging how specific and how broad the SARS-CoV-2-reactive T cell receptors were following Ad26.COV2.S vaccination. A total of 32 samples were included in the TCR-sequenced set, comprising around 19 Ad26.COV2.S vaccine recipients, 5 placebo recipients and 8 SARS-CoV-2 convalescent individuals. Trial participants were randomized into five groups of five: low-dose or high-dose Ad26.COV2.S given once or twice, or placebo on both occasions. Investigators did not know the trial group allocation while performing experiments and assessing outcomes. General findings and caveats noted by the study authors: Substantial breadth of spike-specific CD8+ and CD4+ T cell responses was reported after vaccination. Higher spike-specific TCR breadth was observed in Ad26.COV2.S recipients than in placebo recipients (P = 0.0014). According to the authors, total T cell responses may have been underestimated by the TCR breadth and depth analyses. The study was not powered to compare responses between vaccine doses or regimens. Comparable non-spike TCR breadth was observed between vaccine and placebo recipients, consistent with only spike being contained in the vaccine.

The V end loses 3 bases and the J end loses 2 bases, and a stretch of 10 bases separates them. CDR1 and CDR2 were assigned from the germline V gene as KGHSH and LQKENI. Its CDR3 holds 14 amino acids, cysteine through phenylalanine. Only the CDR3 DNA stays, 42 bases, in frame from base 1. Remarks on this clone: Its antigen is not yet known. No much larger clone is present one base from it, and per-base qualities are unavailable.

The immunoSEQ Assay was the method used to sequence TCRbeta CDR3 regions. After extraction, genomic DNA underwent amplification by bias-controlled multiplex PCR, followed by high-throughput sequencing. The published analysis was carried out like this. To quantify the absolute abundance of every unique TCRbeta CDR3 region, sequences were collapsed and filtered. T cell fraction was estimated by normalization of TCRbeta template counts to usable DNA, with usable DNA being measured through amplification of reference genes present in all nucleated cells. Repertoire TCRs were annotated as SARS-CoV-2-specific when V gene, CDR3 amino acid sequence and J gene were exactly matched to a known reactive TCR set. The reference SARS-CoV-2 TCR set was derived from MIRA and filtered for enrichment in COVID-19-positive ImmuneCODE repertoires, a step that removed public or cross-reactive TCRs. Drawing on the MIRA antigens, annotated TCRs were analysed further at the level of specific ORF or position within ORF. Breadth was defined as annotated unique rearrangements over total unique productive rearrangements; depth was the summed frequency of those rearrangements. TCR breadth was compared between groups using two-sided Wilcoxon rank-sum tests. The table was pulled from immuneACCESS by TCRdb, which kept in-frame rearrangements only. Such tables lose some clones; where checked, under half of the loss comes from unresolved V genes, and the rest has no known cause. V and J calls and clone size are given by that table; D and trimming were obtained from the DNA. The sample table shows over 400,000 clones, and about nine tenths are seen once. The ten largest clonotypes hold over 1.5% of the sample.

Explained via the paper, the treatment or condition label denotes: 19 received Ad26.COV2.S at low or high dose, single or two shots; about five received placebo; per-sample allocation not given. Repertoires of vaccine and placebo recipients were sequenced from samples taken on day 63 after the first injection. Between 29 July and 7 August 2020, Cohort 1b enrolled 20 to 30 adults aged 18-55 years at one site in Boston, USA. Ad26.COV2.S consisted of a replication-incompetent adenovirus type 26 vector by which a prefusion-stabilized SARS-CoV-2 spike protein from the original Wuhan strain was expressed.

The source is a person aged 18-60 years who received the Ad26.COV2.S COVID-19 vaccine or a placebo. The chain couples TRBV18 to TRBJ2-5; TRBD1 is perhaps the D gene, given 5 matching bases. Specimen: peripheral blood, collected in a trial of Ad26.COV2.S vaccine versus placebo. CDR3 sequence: CASSPGLGQETQYF. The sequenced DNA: TGTGCCAGCTCACCGGGGCTAGGGCAAGAGACCCAGTACTTC. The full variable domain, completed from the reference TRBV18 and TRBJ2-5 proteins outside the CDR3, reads NAGVMQNPRHLVRRRGQEARLRCSPMKGHSHVYWYRQLPEEGLKFMVYLQKENIIDESGMPKERFSAEFPKEGPSILRIQQVVRGDSAAYFCASSPGLGQETQYFGPGTRLLVL.